This T cell receptor (beta chain) is drawn from a study of CD8 T cells in Susac syndrome (dated by TCRdb to about 2019). For the wider study: Repertoire sequencing was used to test whether CD8+ T cell activation and differentiation in Susac syndrome was antigen driven. The clonality of the CD8+ T cell repertoire was compared across around twelve healthy donors, roughly 14 Susac syndrome patients and fewer than 16 multiple sclerosis patients.

Peripheral blood CD8+ and CD4+ T cells from healthy donors, Susac syndrome patients and multiple sclerosis patients were profiled using high-throughput TCR beta sequencing. The multiple sclerosis controls were treatment-naive patients who had stable or active relapsing-remitting disease and met the revised McDonald criteria. Bulk CD8+ and CD4+ T cells were purified by magnetic negative isolation, whereas CD8+ TEMRA cells were enriched by FACS. Blood was drawn into EDTA tubes, processed within 24 hours, and PBMCs were isolated by density gradient centrifugation. PBMCs intended for TCR sequencing were cryopreserved in liquid nitrogen and thawed later in a water bath at 37 degrees C. The sorted or isolated CD4+, CD8+ and CD8+ TEMRA cells reached a purity of at least 90%. Study-level results and caveats: The TCR sequencing and HLA analysis was acknowledged to have included a relatively small number of individuals.

To note about this clonotype: Its antigen is unknown. No base qualities exist here, and no much larger clone lies one base off it.

RNA was extracted using the RNeasy kit, and roughly 0.5 to 1 microgram was reverse transcribed with random hexamers. The immunoSEQ multiplex PCR assay, which covers 54 Vbeta and 13 Jbeta segments, was used to amplify TCR beta CDR3 regions. PCR amplification bias was corrected using a synthetic template baseline for primer optimization and computational correction. For the original study's pipeline: Reads were annotated to V, D and J genes according to IMGT and were analyzed with immunoSEQ Analyzer, with only productive sequences retained. Clonality was computed as one minus Shannon entropy normalized by log2 of the number of productive unique sequences. Public and private clones were assessed among the 100 most prevalent clones of each patient and control. Clones were defined as Susac-specific when absent from the healthy and MS cohorts, from over 950 published viral clones and from other ImmuneACCESS disease sequences. In TCRdb, the public reads were trimmed at Q25 with fastp and aligned with MiXCR, with productive beta chains retained. Rows with one shared CDR3 protein collapse into an entry with the most common genes and DNA. The V and J calls here are based on TCRdb, not the publication. The sample includes 200,000 to 250,000 distinct CDR3 sequences, with 90% to 95% observed a single time. The top ten hold about 0.13% of the sample.

The CDR3 has 15 amino acids, counting the end cysteine and phenylalanine. Only the CDR3 DNA stays, 45 bases, in frame from base 1. CDR1 and CDR2 are drawn from the germline V gene (reference sequence): SGHNT, YYREEE. V is cut back by 5 bases and J by 4 bases, with 7 bases in the junction unmatched. The rearranged segments are TRBV5-4 and TRBJ2-3; 10 bases in the middle match TRBD2. This receptor was obtained from a human donor with multiple sclerosis. Sequencing input: CD8+ T cells from PBMCs. The nucleotide sequence reads as follows: TGTGCCAGCAGTTATGTAGCGGGAGGACCAGATACGCAGTATTTT. This gives the protein CASSYVAGGPDTQYF.